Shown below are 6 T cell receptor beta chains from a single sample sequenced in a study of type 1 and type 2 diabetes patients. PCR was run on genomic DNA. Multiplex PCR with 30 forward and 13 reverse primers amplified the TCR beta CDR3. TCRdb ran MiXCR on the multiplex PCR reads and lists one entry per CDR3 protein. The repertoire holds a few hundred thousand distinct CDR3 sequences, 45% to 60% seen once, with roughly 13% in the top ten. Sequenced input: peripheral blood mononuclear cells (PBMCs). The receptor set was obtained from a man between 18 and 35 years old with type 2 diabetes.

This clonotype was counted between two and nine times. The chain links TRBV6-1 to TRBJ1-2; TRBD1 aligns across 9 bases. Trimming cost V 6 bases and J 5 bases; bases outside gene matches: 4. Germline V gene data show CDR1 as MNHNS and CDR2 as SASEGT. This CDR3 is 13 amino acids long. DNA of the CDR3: TGTGCCAGCAGGGACAGGGGCGAATATGGCTACACCTTC. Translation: CASRDRGEYGYTF.

DNA for the CDR3: TGTGCCAGCAGCCAAGAATCTAGCGGCTACTACGAGCAGTACTTC. Its protein product is CASSQESSGYYEQYF. The rearrangement uses TRBV7-3 and TRBJ2-7, with TRBD2 matching over 7 bases. This CDR3 contains 15 residues. Germline CDR1 is SGHTA and CDR2 is FQGTGA. J lost 3 bases, V lost 5 bases, and 10 bases had no gene match.

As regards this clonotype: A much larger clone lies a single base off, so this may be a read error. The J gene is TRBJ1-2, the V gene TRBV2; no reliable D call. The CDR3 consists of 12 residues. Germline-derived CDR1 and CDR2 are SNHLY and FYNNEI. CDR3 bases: TGTGCCGGCAGCGCCTTAAACTATGGCTACACCTTC. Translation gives CAGSALNYGYTF.

CDR3 protein: CASSPGLAGVTYNEQFF. For the CDR3, the DNA is TGTGCCAGCAGTCCTGGACTAGCGGGAGTCACCTACAATGAGCAGTTCTTC. The chain has TRBV6-5 and TRBJ2-1; 13 bases are shared with TRBD2. This CDR3 contains 17 residues. Germline-derived CDR1 and CDR2 are MNHEY and SVGAGI. V was pared by 5 bases and J by 2 bases, with 6 bases of the junction left unmatched.

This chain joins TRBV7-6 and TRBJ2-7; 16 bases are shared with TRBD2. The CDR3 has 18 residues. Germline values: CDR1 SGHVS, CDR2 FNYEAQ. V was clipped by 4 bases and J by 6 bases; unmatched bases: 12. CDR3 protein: CASSSVTGTSGGAPEQYF. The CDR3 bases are TGTGCCAGCAGCTCAGTCACCGGGACTAGCGGGGGGGCCCCCGAGCAGTACTTC.

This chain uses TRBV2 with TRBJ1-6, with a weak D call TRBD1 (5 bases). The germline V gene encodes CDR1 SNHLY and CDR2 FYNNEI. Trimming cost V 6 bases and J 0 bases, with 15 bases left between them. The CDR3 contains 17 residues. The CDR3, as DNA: TGTGCCAGCAGGGGGGGTACAGAGAGCTCCTATAATTCACCCCTCCACTTT. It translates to CASRGGTESSYNSPLHF.